These 20 T cell receptor beta chains share one sample of origin, sequenced in a study of CD8 T cells in Susac syndrome. After extraction with the RNeasy kit, about 0.45 to 1 ug of the RNA was reverse transcribed using random hexamers. TCRdb re-derived calls from the immunoSEQ multiplex PCR reads in MiXCR, one entry per CDR3 protein. The data contain approximately 160,000 distinct CDR3 sequences, roughly 94% of them singletons. Material: CD4+ T cells from PBMCs. The receptors shown here come from a human donor with multiple sclerosis.

This chain uses TRBV19 with TRBJ2-2, with D hard to call. The CDR3 runs to 13 residues. Trimming left V 10 bases short and J 2 bases short, with 11 bases between. The V gene's germline CDR1 is LNHDA and CDR2 SQIVND (reference sequence). CDR3 amino acids: CATSPGNTGELFF. The DNA for the CDR3 is TGTGCCACTTCGCCGGGCAACACCGGGGAGCTGTTTTTT.

This clonotype was counted between two and nine times. This rearrangement joins TRBV19 to TRBJ1-2; 9 nucleotides line up with TRBD1. Germline trimming cut 9 bases from V and 4 bases from J; bases unmatched to any gene: 3. The CDR3 spans 12 residues. Germline V gene data show CDR1 as LNHDA and CDR2 as SQIVND (reference sequence). CDR3 in amino acids: CASRDRVYGYTF. CDR3 coding DNA: TGTGCCAGCCGGGACAGGGTCTATGGCTACACCTTC.

The chain recombines TRBV5-1 with TRBJ2-2; D is ambiguous. Per the germline V gene, CDR1 is SGHRS and CDR2 is YFSETQ. The V and J ends lost 4 bases and 4 bases respectively, with 11 bases between them. The CDR3 is 14 residues long. CDR3 amino acids: CASSPAASTGELFF. The CDR3 DNA follows: TGCGCCAGCAGCCCGGCGGCTTCCACCGGGGAGCTGTTTTTT.

The CDR3 sequence: CASSEDGGSGDEQFF. DNA for the CDR3: TGTGCCAGCAGTGAAGACGGGGGATCGGGCGATGAGCAGTTCTTC. The chain joins TRBV6-1 to TRBJ2-1; perhaps TRBD2 as D (6 bases). CDR3 length: 15 amino acids. Germline V CDR1 and CDR2: MNHNS, SASEGT. With 1 base removed from V and 8 bases from J, the gap between germline ends came to 15 bases.

The rearrangement links TRBV10-3 to TRBJ2-3; 10 bases are a match to TRBD2. CDR1 and CDR2 from the germline V gene are ENHRY and SYGVKD. This CDR3 spans 16 amino acids. The V segment lost 2 bases and the J segment 4 bases; nucleotides outside the gene matches: 6. The CDR3 spells CAISEKLLAGADTQYF. The CDR3 DNA sequence: TGTGCCATCAGTGAGAAGTTGCTAGCGGGAGCAGATACGCAGTATTTT.

The chain combines TRBV7-2 with TRBJ2-7, with 9 bases that match TRBD2. The V segment lost 2 bases and the J segment 2 bases; nucleotides outside the gene matches: 4. The CDR3 is 15 amino acids. In germline, CDR1 is SGHTA, CDR2 FQGNSA. CDR3 residues: CASSLIAGDTYEQYF. The DNA of the CDR3 is TGTGCCAGCAGCTTAATAGCGGGAGACACCTACGAGCAGTACTTC.

The count of this clonotype is one. The V call is TRBV7-8, the J call TRBJ1-1, with a tentative D call TRBD1 (6 bases). The V and J ends lost 4 bases and 11 bases respectively, with 17 bases between them. There are 13 residues in the CDR3. CDR1 is SGHVS, CDR2 FQNEAQ, per germline. This CDR3 reads CASSSHGGREAFF. Here the CDR3 DNA reads TGTGCCAGCAGCTCTCACGGGGGCAGGGAGGCTTTCTTT.

V gene TRBV20-1 combines with J gene TRBJ2-5; 7 nucleotides align to TRBD2. This CDR3 comprises 14 residues. Losses at the gene ends were 2 bases for V and 2 bases for J; bases not matched to a gene: 5. Germline V gene lookup returns CDR1 DFQATT and CDR2 SNEGSKA (reference sequence). The CDR3 DNA follows: TGCAGTGCTAGACTAGCGGTTCATCAAGAGACCCAGTACTTC. Translated: CSARLAVHQETQYF.

The chain has TRBV6-5 and TRBJ1-2; TRBD1 agrees at 7 bases. Germline V gives CDR1 MNHEY, CDR2 SVGAGI. The junction had 7 bases not matched to a gene; V was cut back by 5 bases and J by 4 bases. The CDR3 has 14 residues. The CDR3 loop reads CASSENRGFYGYTF. DNA of the CDR3: TGTGCCAGCAGTGAGAACAGGGGCTTCTATGGCTACACCTTC.

The chain links TRBV2 to TRBJ1-5, with 8 bases identical to TRBD1. Looked up from germline, CDR1 is SNHLY and CDR2 is FYNNEI. V dropped 8 bases and J dropped 5; count of bases not matched to a gene: 8. The CDR3 is 14 amino acids. The CDR3 region is CASGATGGYQPQHF. Here the CDR3 DNA reads TGTGCCAGCGGGGCTACAGGGGGTTATCAGCCCCAGCATTTT.

This chain connects TRBV12-3 or TRBV12-4 to TRBJ1-3; the D gene is possibly TRBD1 (5 bases). This CDR3 is built from 15 residues. The V gene lost 2 bases and the J gene lost 2 bases, with 10 bases spanning the gap. CDR3 sequence (DNA): TGTGCCAGCAGTTTAACGTGGGACGCTGGAAACACCATATATTTT. This codes for CASSLTWDAGNTIYF.

This chain uses TRBV2 with TRBJ2-7; 9 nucleotides line up with TRBD2. The CDR3 extends over 12 amino acids. V dropped 9 bases and J dropped 4; count of bases not matched to a gene: 4. From germline, CDR1 is SNHLY and CDR2 FYNNEI. CDR3 in amino acids: CASSGSGYEQYF. The CDR3 region has the DNA TGTGCCAGTAGCGGGAGTGGGTACGAGCAGTACTTC.

The rearrangement joins TRBV6-2 or TRBV6-3 to TRBJ1-1, with 8 bases fitting TRBD1. CDR3 length: 11 amino acids. Germline CDR1 MNHEY, CDR2 SVGEGT. The V segment lost 8 bases and the J segment 5 bases; nucleotides outside the gene matches: 1. The chain's CDR3 is CASYRGTEAFF. The CDR3 DNA follows: TGTGCCAGCTACAGGGGGACTGAAGCTTTCTTT.

This chain connects TRBV6-1 to TRBJ1-1, with D maybe TRBD1 (6 bases). Trimming removed 6 bases at V and 4 bases at J, with 18 bases between. This CDR3 has 15 residues. CDR1 and CDR2 (germline): MNHNS, SASEGT. The CDR3 here is CASRRGTGLSTEAFF. The CDR3 bases are TGTGCCAGCAGAAGGGGGACGGGTCTCAGCACTGAAGCTTTCTTT.

The chain couples TRBV11-2 to TRBJ2-1; D unclear. The V gene's germline CDR1 is SGHAT and CDR2 FQNNGV. The CDR3 extends over 12 amino acids. The ends were cut back, 5 bases at V and 15 bases at J, with 17 bases in the middle. CDR3 sequence reads: CASSVDLPALFF. DNA for the CDR3: TGTGCCAGCAGCGTCGACCTACCCGCTCTGTTCTTC. Filled out from reference TRBV11-2 and TRBJ2-1, the complete variable domain reads EAGVAQSPRYKIIEKRQSVAFWCNPISGHATLYWYQQILGQGPKLLIQFQNNGVVDDSQLPKDRFSAERLKGVDSTLKIQPAKLEDSAVYLCASSVDLPALFFGPGTRLTVL.

The genes are TRBV24-1 and TRBJ2-2; 7 bases map to TRBD1. Germline CDR1 is KGHDR and CDR2 is SFDVKD. The CDR3 totals 13 residues. V was clipped by 5 bases and J by 10 bases; unmatched bases: 6. CDR3 in amino acids: CATSGNRGLELFF. CDR3 DNA sequence: TGTGCCACCAGTGGCAACAGGGGTTTGGAGCTGTTTTTT.

This rearrangement joins TRBV9 to TRBJ1-1, with D perhaps matching TRBD1 (6 bases). V lost 0 bases, J lost 8 bases, and 11 bases lay in between. Looked up from germline, CDR1 is SGDLS and CDR2 is YYNGEE. This CDR3 contains 13 residues. CDR3 bases: TGTGCCAGCAGCGTAGGAGGGGGGGCAGAAGCTTTCTTT. This translates into CASSVGGGAEAFF.

The chain is built from TRBV11-2 and TRBJ2-7; D is perhaps TRBD2 (6 bases). Per germline, CDR1 SGHAT and CDR2 FQNNGV. V shed 1 base and J shed 2 bases, with 12 bases lying between them. This CDR3 region has 15 residues. CDR3 sequence reads: CASSLGWRGTYEQYF. For the CDR3, the DNA is TGTGCCAGCAGCTTAGGGTGGCGGGGAACCTACGAGCAGTACTTC. Filled out from reference TRBV11-2 and TRBJ2-7, the complete variable domain reads EAGVAQSPRYKIIEKRQSVAFWCNPISGHATLYWYQQILGQGPKLLIQFQNNGVVDDSQLPKDRFSAERLKGVDSTLKIQPAKLEDSAVYLCASSLGWRGTYEQYFGPGTRLTVT.

The chain couples TRBV27 to TRBJ2-1, with D hard to call. Trimming removed 6 bases from V and 10 bases from J, with 10 bases in between. The CDR3 is 11 residues long. Per the germline V gene, CDR1 is MNHEY and CDR2 is SMNVEV (reference sequence). As DNA, the CDR3 is TGTGCCAGCAGCTACATGGCAGAGCAGTTCTTC. Translation: CASSYMAEQFF.

The V and J genes are TRBV29-1 and TRBJ2-1; either TRBD1 or TRBD2 may fit D (5 bases each). Between the trimmed V and J ends, which lost 5 bases and 7 bases, there was a span of 24 bases. Germline CDR1 and CDR2: SQVTM and ANQGSEA. CDR3 length: 16 amino acids. The CDR3 reads CSVSRGPLSLPNEQFF. The CDR3 DNA reads TGCAGCGTTTCGAGGGGTCCTTTGTCTCTTCCGAATGAGCAGTTCTTC.